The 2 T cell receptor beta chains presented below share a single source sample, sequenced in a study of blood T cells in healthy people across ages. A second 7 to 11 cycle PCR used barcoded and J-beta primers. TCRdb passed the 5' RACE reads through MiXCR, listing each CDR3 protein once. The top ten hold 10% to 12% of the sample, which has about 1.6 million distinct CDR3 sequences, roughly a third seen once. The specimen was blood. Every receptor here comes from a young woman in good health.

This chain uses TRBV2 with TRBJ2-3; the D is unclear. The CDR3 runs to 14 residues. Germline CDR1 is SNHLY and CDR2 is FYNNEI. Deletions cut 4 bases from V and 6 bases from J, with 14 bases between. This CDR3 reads CASSVADYADTQYF. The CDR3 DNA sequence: TGTGCCAGCAGTGTGGCGGATTATGCGGATACGCAGTATTTT.

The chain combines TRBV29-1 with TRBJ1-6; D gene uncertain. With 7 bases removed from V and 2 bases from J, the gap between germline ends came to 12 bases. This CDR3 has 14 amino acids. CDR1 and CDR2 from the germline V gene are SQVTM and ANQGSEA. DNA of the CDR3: TGCAGCGGCCTCCCGACCCCCTATAATTCACCCCTCCACTTT. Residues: CSGLPTPYNSPLHF.